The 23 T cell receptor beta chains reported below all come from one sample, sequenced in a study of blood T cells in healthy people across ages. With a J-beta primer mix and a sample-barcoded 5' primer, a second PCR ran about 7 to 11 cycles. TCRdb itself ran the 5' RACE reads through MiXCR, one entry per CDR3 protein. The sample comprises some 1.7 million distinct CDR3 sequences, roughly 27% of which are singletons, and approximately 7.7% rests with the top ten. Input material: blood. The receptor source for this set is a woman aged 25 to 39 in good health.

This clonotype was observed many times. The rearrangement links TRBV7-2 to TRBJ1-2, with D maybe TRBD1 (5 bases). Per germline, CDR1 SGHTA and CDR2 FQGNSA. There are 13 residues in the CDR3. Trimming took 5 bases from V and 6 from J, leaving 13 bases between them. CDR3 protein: CASSPQGGDGYTF. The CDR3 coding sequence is TGTGCCAGCAGCCCACAAGGAGGGGATGGCTACACCTTC.

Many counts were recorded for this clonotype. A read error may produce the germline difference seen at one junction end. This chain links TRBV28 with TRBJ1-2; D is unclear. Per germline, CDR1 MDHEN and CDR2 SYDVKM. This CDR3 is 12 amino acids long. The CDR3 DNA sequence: TGCGCCAGCAGCTTGGATATCTATGGCTACACCTTC. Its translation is CASSLDIYGYTF.

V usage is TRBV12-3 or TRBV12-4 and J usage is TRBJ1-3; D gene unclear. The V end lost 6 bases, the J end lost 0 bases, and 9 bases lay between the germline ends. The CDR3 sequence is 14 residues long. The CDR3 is CASRSTVSGNTIYF. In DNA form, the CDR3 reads TGTGCCAGCAGATCGACGGTCTCTGGAAACACCATATATTTT.

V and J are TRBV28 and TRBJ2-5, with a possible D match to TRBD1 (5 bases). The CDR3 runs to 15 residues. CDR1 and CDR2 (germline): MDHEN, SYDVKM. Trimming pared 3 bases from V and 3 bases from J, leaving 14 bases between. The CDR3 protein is CASSFFTGREETQYF. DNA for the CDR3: TGTGCCAGCAGTTTTTTCACGGGCAGGGAAGAGACCCAGTACTTC.

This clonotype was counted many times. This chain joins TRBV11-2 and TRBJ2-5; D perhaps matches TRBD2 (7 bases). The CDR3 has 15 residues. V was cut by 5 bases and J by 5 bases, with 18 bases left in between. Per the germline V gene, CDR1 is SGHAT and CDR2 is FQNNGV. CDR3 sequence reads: CASSPRSGGQETQYF. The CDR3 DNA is TGTGCCAGCAGCCCCCGGTCCGGGGGGCAGGAGACCCAGTACTTC.

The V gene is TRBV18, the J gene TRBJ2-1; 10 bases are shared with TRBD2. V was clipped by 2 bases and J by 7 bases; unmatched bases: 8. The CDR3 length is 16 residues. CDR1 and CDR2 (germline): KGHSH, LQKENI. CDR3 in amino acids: CASSPRALAGENEQFF. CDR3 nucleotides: TGTGCCAGCTCACCAAGAGCGCTAGCGGGGGAGAATGAGCAGTTCTTC.

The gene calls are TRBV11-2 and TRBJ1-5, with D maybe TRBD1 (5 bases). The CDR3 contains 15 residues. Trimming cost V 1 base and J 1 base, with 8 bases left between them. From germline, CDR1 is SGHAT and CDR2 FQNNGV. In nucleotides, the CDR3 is TGTGCCAGCAGCTTAGCACAGGAGAGCAATCAGCCCCAGCATTTT. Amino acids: CASSLAQESNQPQHF. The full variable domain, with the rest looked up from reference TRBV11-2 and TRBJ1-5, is EAGVAQSPRYKIIEKRQSVAFWCNPISGHATLYWYQQILGQGPKLLIQFQNNGVVDDSQLPKDRFSAERLKGVDSTLKIQPAKLEDSAVYLCASSLAQESNQPQHFGDGTRLSIL.

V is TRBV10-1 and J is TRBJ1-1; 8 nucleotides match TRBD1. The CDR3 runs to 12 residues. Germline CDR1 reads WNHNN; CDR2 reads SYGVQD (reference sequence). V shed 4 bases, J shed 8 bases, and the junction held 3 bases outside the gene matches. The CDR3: CASSARQGEAFF. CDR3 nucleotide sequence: TGCGCCAGCAGTGCCCGACAGGGGGAAGCTTTCTTT.

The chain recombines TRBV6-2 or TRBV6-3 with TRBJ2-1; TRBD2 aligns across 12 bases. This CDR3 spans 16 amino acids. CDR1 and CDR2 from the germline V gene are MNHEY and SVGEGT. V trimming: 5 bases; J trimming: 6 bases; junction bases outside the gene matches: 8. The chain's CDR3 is CASSLTSGGTGNEQFF. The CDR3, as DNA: TGTGCCAGCAGTCTCACTAGCGGGGGGACAGGCAATGAGCAGTTCTTC.

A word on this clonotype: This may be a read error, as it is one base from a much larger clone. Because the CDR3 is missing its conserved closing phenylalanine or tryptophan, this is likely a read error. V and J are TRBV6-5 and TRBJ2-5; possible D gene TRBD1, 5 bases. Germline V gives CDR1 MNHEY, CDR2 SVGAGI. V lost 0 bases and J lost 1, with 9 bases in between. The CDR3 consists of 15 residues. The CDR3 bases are TGTGCCAGCAGTTACTCGAGACAGCTCCAAGAGACCCAGTACTAC. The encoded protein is CASSYSRQLQETQYY.

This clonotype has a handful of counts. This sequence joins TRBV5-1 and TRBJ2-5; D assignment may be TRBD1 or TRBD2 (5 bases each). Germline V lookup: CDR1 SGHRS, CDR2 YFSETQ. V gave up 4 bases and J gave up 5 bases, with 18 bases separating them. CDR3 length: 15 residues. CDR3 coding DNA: TGCGCCAGCAGCAAGTCCGGGACCCCAGGGGAGACCCAGTACTTC. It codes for CASSKSGTPGETQYF.

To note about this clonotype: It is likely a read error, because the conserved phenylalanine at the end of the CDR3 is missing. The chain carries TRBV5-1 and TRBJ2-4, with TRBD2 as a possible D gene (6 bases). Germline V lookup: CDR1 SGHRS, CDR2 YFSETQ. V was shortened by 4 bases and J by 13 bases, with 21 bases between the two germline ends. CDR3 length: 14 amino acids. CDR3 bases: TGCGCCAGCAGCGGAGGGCTGGTGGCTGGGGAGCAGTACCTC. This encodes CASSGGLVAGEQYL.

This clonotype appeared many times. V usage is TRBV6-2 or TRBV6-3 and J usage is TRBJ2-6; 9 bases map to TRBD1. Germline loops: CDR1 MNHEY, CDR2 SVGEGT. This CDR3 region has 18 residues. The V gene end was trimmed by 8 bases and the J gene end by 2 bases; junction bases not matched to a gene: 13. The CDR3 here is CASVPGQGKKTGANVLTF. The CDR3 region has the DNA TGTGCCAGCGTACCGGGACAGGGAAAGAAAACTGGGGCCAACGTCCTGACTTTC.

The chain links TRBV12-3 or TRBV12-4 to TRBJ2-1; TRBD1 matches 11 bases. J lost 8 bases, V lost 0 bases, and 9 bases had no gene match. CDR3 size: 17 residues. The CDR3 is CASSLAPGQGDLDEQFF. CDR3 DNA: TGTGCCAGCAGTTTAGCACCGGGACAGGGGGATTTAGATGAGCAGTTCTTC.

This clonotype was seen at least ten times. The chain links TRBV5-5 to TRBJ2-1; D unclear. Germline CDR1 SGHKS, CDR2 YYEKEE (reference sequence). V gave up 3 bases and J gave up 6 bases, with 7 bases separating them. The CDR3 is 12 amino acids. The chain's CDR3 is CASSYLVNEQFF. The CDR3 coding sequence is TGTGCCAGCAGCTACCTAGTCAATGAGCAGTTCTTC.

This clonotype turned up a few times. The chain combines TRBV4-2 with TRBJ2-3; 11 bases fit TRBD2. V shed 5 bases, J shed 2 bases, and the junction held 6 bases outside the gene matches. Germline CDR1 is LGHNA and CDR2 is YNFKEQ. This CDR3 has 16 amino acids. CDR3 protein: CASSSPGLADTDTQYF. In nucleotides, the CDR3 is TGTGCCAGCAGCTCCCCGGGACTAGCGGACACAGATACGCAGTATTTT.

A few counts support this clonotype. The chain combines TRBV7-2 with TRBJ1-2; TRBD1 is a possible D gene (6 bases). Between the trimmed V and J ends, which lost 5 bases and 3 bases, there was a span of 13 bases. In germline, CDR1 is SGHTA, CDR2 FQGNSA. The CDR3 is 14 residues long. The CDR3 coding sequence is TGTGCCAGCAGCAGCGTAGGGACATACTATGGCTACACCTTC. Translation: CASSSVGTYYGYTF.

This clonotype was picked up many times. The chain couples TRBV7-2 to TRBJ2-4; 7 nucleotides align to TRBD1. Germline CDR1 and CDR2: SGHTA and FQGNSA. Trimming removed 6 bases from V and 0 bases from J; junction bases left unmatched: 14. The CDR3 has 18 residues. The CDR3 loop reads CASRLGPGTDLAKNIQYF. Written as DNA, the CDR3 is TGTGCCAGCAGGTTGGGCCCCGGGACAGACCTAGCCAAAAACATTCAGTACTTC.

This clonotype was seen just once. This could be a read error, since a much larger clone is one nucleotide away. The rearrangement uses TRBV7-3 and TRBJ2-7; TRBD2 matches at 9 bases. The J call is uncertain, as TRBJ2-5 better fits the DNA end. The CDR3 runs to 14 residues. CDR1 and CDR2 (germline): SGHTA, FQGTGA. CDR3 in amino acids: CATSFSSGGETQYF. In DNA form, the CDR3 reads TGTGCCACCAGCTTTAGTAGCGGGGGAGAGACCCAGTACTTC.

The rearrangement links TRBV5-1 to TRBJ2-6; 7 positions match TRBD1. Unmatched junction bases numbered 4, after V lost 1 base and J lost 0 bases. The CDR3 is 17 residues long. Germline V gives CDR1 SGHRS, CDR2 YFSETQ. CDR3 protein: CASSLSRGSSGANVLTF. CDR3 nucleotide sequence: TGCGCCAGCAGCTTGTCCAGGGGGAGCTCTGGGGCCAACGTCCTGACTTTC. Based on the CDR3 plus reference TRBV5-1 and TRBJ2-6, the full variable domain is KAGVTQTPRYLIKTRGQQVTLSCSPISGHRSVSWYQQTPGQGLQFLFEYFSETQRNKGNFPGRFSGRQFSNSRSEMNVSTLELGDSALYLCASSLSRGSSGANVLTFGAGSRLTVL.

The CDR3 loop reads CSVDTDSNNEQFF. The CDR3 coding sequence is TGCAGCGTTGATACAGACAGTAACAATGAGCAGTTCTTC. The chain has TRBV29-1 and TRBJ2-1; weak D call: TRBD1 (5 bases). CDR1 SQVTM and CDR2 ANQGSEA come from the germline V gene. The V and J ends lost 3 bases and 5 bases respectively, with 11 bases between them. The length of the CDR3 is 13 residues.

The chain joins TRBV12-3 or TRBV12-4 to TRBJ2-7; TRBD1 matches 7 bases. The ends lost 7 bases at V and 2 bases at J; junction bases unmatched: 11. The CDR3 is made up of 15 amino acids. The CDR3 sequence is CASTREGAPPYEQYF. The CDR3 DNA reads TGTGCCAGCACCCGCGAGGGGGCTCCTCCCTACGAGCAGTACTTC.

This chain's CDR3 is CSAMRTGQTYEQYF. CDR3 sequence (DNA): TGCAGTGCCATGCGGACAGGACAAACCTACGAGCAGTACTTC. The V call is TRBV20-1, the J call TRBJ2-7, with 7 bases identical to TRBD1. The CDR3 has 14 amino acids. Per the germline V gene, CDR1 is DFQATT and CDR2 is SNEGSKA (reference sequence). The junction had 10 bases not matched to a gene; V was cut back by 6 bases and J by 2 bases.